These 10 T cell receptor beta chains were sequenced from one sample in a study of blood T cell repertoires in COVID-19. Data came from immunoSEQ multiplex PCR; TCRdb stores just in-frame clones and leaves some out. Of under 200,000 clones listed, roughly 90% were seen once; the top ten hold roughly 0.77%. Sequenced material: PBMCs or T cells enriched from blood (not recorded which). Receptor source: a woman younger than 30 who had recovered from COVID-19.

This clone appeared a single time. The rearrangement uses TRBV5-1 and TRBJ2-6; no reliable D call. CDR1 is SGHRS and CDR2 is YFSETQ in the germline V gene. V lost 5 bases and J lost 0, with 15 bases in between. The CDR3 sequence is 17 residues long. CDR3 coding DNA: TGCGCCAGCAGACAATACACCGATTCCTCTGGGGCCAACGTCCTGACTTTC. Translation gives CASRQYTDSSGANVLTF.

V gene TRBV28 combines with J gene TRBJ1-1, with TRBD1 matching 8 bases. CDR1 MDHEN and CDR2 SYDVKM come from the germline V gene. J lost 11 bases, V lost 5 bases, and 16 bases had no gene match. The CDR3 covers 15 residues. The CDR3 is CASSHSTGVTFGAFF. The CDR3 DNA sequence: TGTGCCAGCAGTCACTCGACAGGGGTAACCTTTGGTGCTTTCTTT.

The chain recombines TRBV6-5 with TRBJ1-1, with TRBD1 identical over 8 bases. Germline V gives CDR1 MNHEY, CDR2 SVGAGI. Trimming at V came to 6 bases and at J to 1 base, leaving 4 bases not matched to a gene. The CDR3 runs to 14 residues. CDR3 bases: TGTGCCAGCAGGAGACAGGGGAAGAACACTGAAGCTTTCTTT. The encoded protein is CASRRQGKNTEAFF.

The chain links TRBV18 to TRBJ1-1, with no clear D. The CDR3 is made up of 11 amino acids. Germline V gene sequence: CDR1 KGHSH, CDR2 LQKENI. Trimming removed 3 bases from V and 3 bases from J, with 2 bases in between. The CDR3 DNA is TGTGCCAGCTCACCCGACACTGAAGCTTTCTTT. Residues: CASSPDTEAFF.

The chain carries TRBV5-5 and TRBJ1-6; 7 bases line up with TRBD1. CDR1 is SGHKS, CDR2 YYEKEE, per germline (reference sequence). This CDR3 contains 15 residues. The trim removed 3 bases at V and 11 bases at J, leaving 11 bases unmatched. The CDR3 DNA reads as TGTGCCAGCAGCTGGACCGGGACAGTGGGGACACCCCTCCACTTT. It codes for CASSWTGTVGTPLHF.

The chain is built from TRBV10-3 and TRBJ1-1, with TRBD1 matching 9 bases. The V and J ends lost 9 bases and 5 bases, in that order; junction bases with no gene match: 10. Germline CDR1 ENHRY, CDR2 SYGVKD. This CDR3 is built from 14 residues. CDR3 protein: CAIWQGQGYTEAFF. As DNA, the CDR3 is TGTGCCATTTGGCAAGGACAGGGGTATACTGAAGCTTTCTTT.

This clone was seen once. DNA of the CDR3: TGTGCCAGTAGTCAGGGAAGGACTGAAGCTTTCTTT. This encodes CASSQGRTEAFF. This chain joins TRBV19 and TRBJ1-1, with TRBD1 as a possible D gene (5 bases). The CDR3 covers 12 residues. The ends were cut back, 5 bases at V and 5 bases at J, with 9 bases in the middle. CDR1 is LNHDA, CDR2 SQIVND, per germline (reference sequence).

This rearrangement joins TRBV7-9 to TRBJ2-6, with D maybe TRBD1 (5 bases). Trimming removed 2 bases from V and 2 bases from J, with 13 bases in between. The germline V gene encodes CDR1 SEHNR and CDR2 FQNEAQ (reference sequence). This CDR3 is 17 amino acids long. In DNA, the CDR3 is TGTGCCAGCAGCTTAAGGCAGGGAAGTACTGGGGCCAACGTCCTGACTTTC. It encodes CASSLRQGSTGANVLTF.

The chain joins TRBV3-1 (or the pseudogene TRBV3-2) to TRBJ2-1; 12 positions agree with TRBD2. Germline V gene data show CDR1 as LGHDT and CDR2 as YNNKEL (reference sequence). Trimming removed 4 bases from V and 7 bases from J; junction bases left unmatched: 5. This CDR3 spans 15 amino acids. Written as DNA, the CDR3 is TGTGCCAGCAGCCCGAGACTAGCGGGAGTGAATGAGCAGTTCTTC. Translated: CASSPRLAGVNEQFF.

This sequence joins TRBV30 and TRBJ2-7; 9 nucleotides align to TRBD1. The CDR3 is 14 amino acids. Germline CDR1 GTSNPN, CDR2 SVGIG (reference sequence). The junction had 4 bases not matched to a gene; V was cut back by 3 bases and J by 1 base. The CDR3 reads CAWSKGQGSYEQYF. CDR3 nucleotide sequence: TGTGCCTGGAGCAAGGGACAGGGTTCCTACGAGCAGTACTTC. The whole variable domain, filled in from reference TRBV30 and TRBJ2-7, reads SQTIHQWPATLVQPVGSPLSLECTVEGTSNPNLYWYRQAAGRGLQLLFYSVGIGQISSEVPQNLSASRPQDRQFILSSKKLLLSDSGFYLCAWSKGQGSYEQYFGPGTRLTVT.